This TCR beta chain was documented in a study of cytomegalovirus exposure and HLA in healthy donors. V dropped 6 bases and J dropped 4 bases, with 15 bases sitting between them. The germline CDR1 and CDR2 sequences are MNHNY and SVGAGI (reference sequence). The CDR3 runs to 15 residues. Findings and limits, study-wide: It was confirmed in vitro that a few of the CMV-associated chains were specific for CMV antigens. Some public TCRs appeared in many individuals, while most sequences were rare. Reports showed the classifier diagnosing cytomegalovirus status with high specificity and sensitivity.

The method was immunoSEQ multiplex PCR; TCRdb's version includes in-frame clones alone and lacks a portion of them. The table has approximately 150,000 clones, about nine tenths seen once; the top ten hold less than 3.5%. Among the 120 or so subjects of the validation cohort, separate from the approximately 660-subject first cohort, were the donors. Concerning this clone itself: The antigen remains unidentified.

The chain employs TRBV6-6 and TRBJ2-2; possible D gene TRBD1, 5 bases. The origin of this receptor is a man between 18 and 29 years old in good health and CMV-seropositive. The sample taken for sequencing was PBMCs. The CDR3 DNA is TGTGCCAGCAGATCCCCTAGGGGTCGCACCGGGGAGCTGTTTTTT. It codes for CASRSPRGRTGELFF.